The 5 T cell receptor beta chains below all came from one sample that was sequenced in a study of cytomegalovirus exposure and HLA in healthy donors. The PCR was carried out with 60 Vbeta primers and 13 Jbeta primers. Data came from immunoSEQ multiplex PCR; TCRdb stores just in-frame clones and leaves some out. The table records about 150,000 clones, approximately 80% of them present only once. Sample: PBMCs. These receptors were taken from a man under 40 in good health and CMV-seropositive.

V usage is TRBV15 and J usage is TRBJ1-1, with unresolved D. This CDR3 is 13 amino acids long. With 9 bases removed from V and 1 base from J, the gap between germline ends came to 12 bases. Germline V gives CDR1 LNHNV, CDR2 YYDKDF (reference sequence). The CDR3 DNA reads TGTGCCACGAGTACGAGGTGGAACACTGAAGCTTTCTTT. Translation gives CATSTRWNTEAFF.

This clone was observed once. CDR3 sequence (DNA): TGTGCCAGCAGGGGACTAGCCGACACCGGGGAGCTGTTTTTT. Translating it yields CASRGLADTGELFF. The V gene is TRBV2, the J gene TRBJ2-2; 9 bases agree with TRBD2. Per germline, CDR1 SNHLY and CDR2 FYNNEI. This CDR3 contains 14 residues. The V gene end was trimmed by 6 bases and the J gene end by 3 bases; junction bases not matched to a gene: 2.

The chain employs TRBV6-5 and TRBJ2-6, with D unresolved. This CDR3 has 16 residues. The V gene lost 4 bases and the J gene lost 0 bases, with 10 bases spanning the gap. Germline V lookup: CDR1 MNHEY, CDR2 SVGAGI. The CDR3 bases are TGTGCCAGCAGTTTCCGAGTGTCCTCTGGGGCCAACGTCCTGACTTTC. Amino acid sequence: CASSFRVSSGANVLTF.

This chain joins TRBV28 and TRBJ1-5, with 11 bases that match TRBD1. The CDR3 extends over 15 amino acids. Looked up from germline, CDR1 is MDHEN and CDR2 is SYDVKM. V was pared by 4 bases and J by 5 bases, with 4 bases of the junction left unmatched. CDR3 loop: CASSSDRGRDQPQHF. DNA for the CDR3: TGTGCCAGCAGTTCGGACAGGGGGCGGGATCAGCCCCAGCATTTT.

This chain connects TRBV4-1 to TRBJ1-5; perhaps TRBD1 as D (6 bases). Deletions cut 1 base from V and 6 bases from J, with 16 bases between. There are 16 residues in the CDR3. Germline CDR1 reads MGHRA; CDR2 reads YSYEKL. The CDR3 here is CASSQGGPRGGQPQHF. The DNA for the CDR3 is TGCGCCAGCAGCCAAGGAGGCCCCAGAGGGGGTCAGCCCCAGCATTTT.